This T cell receptor (beta chain) is from a study of graft-versus-host responses after intestinal transplantation. Of note for this clone: Its target is unknown.

Clones were read by immunoSEQ multiplex PCR, and TCRdb kept only the in-frame ones, dropping some. The repertoire holds more than 95,000 clones, with roughly nine tenths as singletons. Study observations and caveats: Detected in recipient marrow were GvH clones, some of which were first observed in ileum or blood.

There are 12 residues in the CDR3. Deletions cut 5 bases from V and 8 bases from J, with 13 bases between. Germline CDR1 and CDR2: SGHDT and YYEEEE. This chain connects TRBV5-6 to TRBJ1-1; no definite D call. The sample in question was unstimulated CD4+ T cells sorted from spleen or lymph node cells, obtained before intestinal transplant. The TCR originated in a human donor who received an intestinal transplant. The CDR3 region has the DNA TGTGCCAGCAGTCGGGTGAACCTGGAAGCTTTCTTT. Translation gives CASSRVNLEAFF.